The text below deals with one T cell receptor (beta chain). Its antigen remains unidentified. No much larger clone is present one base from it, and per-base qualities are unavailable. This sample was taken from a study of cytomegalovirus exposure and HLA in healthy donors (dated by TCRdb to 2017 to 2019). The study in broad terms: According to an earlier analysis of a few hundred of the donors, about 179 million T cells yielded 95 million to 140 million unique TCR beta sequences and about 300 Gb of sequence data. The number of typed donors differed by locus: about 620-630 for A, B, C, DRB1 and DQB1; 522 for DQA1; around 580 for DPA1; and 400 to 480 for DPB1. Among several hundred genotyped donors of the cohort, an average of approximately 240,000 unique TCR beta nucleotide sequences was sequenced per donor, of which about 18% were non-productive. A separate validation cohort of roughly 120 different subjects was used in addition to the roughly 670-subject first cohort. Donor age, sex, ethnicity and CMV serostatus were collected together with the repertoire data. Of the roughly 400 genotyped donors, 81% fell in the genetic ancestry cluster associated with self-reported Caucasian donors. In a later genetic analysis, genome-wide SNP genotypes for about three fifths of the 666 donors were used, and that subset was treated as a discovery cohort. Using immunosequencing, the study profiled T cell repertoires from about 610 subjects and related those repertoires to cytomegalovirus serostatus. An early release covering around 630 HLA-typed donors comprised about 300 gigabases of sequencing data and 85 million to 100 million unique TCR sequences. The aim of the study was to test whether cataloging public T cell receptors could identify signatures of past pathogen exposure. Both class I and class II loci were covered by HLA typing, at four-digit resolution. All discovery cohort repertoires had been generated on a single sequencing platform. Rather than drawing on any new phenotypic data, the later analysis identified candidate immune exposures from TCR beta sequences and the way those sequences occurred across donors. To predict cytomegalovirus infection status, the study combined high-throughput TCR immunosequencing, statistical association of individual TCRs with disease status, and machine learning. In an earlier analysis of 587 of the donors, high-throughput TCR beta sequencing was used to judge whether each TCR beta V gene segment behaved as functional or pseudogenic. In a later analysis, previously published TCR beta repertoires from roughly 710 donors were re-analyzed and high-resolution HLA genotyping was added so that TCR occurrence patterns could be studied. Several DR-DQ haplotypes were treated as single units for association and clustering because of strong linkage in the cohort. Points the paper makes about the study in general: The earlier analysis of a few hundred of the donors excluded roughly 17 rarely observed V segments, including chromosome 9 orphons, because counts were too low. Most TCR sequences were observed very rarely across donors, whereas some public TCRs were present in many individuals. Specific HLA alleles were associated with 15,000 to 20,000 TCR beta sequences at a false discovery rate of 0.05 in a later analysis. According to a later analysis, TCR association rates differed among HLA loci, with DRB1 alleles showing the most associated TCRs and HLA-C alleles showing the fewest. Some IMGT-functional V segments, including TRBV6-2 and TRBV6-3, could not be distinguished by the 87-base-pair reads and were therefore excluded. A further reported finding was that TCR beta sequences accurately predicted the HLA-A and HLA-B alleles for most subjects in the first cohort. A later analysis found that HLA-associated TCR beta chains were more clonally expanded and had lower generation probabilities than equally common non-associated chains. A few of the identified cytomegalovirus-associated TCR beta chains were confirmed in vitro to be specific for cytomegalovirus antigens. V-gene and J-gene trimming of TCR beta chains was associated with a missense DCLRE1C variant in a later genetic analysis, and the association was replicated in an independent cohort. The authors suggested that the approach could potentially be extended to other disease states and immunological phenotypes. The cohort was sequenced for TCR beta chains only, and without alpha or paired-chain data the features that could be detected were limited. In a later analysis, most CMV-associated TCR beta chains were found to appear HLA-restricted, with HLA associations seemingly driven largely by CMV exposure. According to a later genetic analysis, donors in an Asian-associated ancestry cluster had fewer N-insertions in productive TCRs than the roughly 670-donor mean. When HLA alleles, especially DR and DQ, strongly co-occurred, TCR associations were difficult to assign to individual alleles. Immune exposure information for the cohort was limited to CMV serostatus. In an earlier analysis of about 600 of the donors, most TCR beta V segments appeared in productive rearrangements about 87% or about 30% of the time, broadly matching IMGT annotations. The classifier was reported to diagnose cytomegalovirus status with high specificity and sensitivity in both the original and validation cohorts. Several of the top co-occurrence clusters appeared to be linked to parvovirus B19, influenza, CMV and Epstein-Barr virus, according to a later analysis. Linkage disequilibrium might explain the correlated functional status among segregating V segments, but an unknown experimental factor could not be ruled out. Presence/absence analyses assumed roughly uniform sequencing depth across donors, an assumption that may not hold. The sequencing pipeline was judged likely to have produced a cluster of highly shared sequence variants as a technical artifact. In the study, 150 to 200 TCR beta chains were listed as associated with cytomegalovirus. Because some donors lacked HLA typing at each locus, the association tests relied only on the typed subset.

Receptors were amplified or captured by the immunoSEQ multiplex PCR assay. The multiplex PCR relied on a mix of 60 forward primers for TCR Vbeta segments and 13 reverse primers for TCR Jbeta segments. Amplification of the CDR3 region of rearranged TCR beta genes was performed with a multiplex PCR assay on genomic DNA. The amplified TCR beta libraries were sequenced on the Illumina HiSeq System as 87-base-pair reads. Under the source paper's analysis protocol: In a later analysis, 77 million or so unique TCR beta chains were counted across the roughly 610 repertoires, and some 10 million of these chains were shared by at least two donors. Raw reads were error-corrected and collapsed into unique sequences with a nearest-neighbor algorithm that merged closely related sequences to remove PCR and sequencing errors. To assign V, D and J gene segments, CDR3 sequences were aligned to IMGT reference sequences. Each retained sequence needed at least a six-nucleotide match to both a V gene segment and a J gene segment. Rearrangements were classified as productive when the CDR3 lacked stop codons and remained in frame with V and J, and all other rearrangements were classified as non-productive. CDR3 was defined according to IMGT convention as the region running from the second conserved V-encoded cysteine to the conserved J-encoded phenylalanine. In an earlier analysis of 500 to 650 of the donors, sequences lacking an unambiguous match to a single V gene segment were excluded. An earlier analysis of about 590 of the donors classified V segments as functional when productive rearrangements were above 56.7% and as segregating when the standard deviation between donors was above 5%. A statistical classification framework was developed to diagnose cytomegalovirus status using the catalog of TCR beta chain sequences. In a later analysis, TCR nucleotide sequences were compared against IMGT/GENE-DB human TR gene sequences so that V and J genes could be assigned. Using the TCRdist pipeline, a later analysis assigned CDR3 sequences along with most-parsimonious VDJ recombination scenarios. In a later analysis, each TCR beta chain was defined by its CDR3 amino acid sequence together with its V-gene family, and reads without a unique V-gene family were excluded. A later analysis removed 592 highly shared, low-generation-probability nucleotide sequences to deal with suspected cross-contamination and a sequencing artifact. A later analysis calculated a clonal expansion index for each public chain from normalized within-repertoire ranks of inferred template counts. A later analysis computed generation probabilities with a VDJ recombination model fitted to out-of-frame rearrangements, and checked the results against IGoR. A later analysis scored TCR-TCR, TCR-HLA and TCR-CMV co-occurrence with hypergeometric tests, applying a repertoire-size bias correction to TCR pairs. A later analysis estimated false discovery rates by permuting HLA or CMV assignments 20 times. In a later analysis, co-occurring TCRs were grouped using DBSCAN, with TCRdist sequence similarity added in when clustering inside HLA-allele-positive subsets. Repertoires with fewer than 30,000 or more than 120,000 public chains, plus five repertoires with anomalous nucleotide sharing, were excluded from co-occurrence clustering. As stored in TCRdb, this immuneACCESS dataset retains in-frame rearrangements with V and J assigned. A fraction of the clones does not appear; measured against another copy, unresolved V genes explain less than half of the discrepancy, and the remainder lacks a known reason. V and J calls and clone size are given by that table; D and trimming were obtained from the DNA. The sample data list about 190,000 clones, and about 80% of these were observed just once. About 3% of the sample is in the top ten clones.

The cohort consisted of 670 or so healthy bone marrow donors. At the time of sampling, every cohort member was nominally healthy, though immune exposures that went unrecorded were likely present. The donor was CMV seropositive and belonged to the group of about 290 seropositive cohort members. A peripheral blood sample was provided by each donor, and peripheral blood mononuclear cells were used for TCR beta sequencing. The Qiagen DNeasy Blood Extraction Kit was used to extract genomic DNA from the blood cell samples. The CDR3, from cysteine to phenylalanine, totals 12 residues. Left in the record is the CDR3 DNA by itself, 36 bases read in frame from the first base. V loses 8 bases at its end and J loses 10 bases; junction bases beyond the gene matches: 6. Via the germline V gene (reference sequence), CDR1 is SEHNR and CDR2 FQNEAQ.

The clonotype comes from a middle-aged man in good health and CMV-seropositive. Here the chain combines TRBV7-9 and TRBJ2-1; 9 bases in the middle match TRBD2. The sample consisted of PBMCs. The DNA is TGTGCCAGCGCGCGGGAGGGCCGCGAGCAGTTCTTC. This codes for CASAREGREQFF.